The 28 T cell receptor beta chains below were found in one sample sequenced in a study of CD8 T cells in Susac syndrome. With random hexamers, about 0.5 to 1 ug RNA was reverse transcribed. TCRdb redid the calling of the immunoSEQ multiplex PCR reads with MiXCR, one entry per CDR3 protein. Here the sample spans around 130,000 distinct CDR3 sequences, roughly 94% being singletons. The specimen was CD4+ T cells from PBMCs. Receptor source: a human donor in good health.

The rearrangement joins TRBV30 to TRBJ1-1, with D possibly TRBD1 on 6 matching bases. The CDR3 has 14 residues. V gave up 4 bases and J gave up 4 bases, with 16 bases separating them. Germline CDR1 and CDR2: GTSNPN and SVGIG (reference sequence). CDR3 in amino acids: CAWTDTGSFTEAFF. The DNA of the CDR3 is TGTGCCTGGACAGATACAGGGAGTTTCACTGAAGCTTTCTTT. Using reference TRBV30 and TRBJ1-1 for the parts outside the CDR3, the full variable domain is SQTIHQWPATLVQPVGSPLSLECTVEGTSNPNLYWYRQAAGRGLQLLFYSVGIGQISSEVPQNLSASRPQDRQFILSSKKLLLSDSGFYLCAWTDTGSFTEAFFGQGTRLTVV.

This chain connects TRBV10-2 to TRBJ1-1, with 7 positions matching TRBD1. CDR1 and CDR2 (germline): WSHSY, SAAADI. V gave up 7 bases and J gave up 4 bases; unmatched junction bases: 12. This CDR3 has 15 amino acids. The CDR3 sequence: CASNAGGDVGTEAFF. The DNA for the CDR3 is TGCGCCAGCAATGCAGGGGGAGATGTGGGCACTGAAGCTTTCTTT.

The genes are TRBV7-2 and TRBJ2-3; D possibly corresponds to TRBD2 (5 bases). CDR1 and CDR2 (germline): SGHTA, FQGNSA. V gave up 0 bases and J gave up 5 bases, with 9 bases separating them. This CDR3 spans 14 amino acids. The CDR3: CASSLAGVEDTQYF. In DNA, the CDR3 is TGTGCCAGCAGCTTAGCGGGAGTGGAAGATACGCAGTATTTT.

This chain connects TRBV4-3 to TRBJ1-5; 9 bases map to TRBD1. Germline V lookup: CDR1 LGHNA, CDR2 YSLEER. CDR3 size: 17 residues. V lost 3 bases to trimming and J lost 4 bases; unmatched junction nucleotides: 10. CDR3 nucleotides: TGCGCCAGCAGCCATCGGCCCCAGACAGGGGGAAATCAGCCCCAGCATTTT. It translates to CASSHRPQTGGNQPQHF.

This CDR3 reads CATSRGQPETGELFF. The CDR3 DNA reads TGTGCCACCAGCAGGGGACAGCCGGAAACCGGGGAGCTGTTTTTT. The chain combines TRBV15 with TRBJ2-2, with TRBD1 matching over 7 bases. This CDR3 region has 15 residues. CDR1 LNHNV and CDR2 YYDKDF come from the germline V gene (reference sequence). V lost 3 bases to trimming and J lost 5 bases; unmatched junction nucleotides: 6.

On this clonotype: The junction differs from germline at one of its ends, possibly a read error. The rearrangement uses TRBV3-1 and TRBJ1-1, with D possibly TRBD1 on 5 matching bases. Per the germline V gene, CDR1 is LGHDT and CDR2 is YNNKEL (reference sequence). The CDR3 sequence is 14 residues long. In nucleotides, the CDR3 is TGTGCCAGCAGTCGGGGAGGGGAGAACACTGAAGTTTTCTTT. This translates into CASSRGGENTEVFF.

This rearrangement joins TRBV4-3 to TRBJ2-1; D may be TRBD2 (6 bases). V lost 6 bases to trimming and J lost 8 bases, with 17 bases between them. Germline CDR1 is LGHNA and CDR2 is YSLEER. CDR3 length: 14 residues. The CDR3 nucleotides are TGCGCCAGCAGGGAAGTTCTTTGGGAGGATGAGCAGTTCTTC. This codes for CASREVLWEDEQFF.

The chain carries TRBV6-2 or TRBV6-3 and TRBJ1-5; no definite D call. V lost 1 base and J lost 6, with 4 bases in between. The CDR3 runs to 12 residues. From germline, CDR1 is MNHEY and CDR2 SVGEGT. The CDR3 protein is CASSYWSQPQHF. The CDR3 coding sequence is TGTGCCAGCAGTTACTGGAGTCAGCCCCAGCATTTT.

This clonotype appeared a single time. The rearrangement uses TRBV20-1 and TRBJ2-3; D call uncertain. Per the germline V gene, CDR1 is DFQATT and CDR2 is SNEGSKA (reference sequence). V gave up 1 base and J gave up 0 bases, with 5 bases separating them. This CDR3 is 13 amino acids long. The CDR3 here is CSARVGSTDTQYF. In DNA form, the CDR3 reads TGCAGTGCTAGAGTCGGGAGCACAGATACGCAGTATTTT.

CDR3 DNA sequence: TGTGCCAGCAGTTTGGGTGGGAGTGGCGCAGATACGCAGTATTTT. Its translation: CASSLGGSGADTQYF. V and J are TRBV12-3 or TRBV12-4 and TRBJ2-3, with a possible D match to TRBD2 (5 bases). The CDR3 is made up of 15 amino acids. Trimming removed 3 bases from V and 4 bases from J, with 14 bases in between.

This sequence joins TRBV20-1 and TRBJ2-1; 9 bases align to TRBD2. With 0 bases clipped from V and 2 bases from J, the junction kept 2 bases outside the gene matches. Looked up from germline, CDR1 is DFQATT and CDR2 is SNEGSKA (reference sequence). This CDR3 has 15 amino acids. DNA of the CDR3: TGCAGTGCTAGAGAATCTAGCGGGGCCTACAATGAGCAGTTCTTC. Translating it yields CSARESSGAYNEQFF.

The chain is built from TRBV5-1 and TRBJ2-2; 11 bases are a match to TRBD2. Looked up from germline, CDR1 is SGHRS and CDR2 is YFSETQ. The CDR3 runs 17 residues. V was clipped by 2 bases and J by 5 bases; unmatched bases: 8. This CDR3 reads CASSFGLAGPGTGELFF. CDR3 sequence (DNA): TGCGCCAGCAGCTTCGGACTAGCGGGCCCGGGGACCGGGGAGCTGTTTTTT.

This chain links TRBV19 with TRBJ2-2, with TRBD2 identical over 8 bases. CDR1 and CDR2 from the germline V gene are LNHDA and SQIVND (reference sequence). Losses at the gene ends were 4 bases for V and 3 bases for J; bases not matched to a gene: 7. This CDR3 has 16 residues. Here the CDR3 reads CASSTGTSLYTGELFF. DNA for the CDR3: TGTGCCAGTAGTACCGGGACTAGTCTTTACACCGGGGAGCTGTTTTTT.

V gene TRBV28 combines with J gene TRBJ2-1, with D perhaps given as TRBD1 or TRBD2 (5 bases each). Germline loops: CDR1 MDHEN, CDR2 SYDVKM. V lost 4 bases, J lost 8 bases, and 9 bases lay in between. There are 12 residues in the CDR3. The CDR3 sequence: CASSSGLYEQFF. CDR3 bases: TGTGCCAGCAGTTCGGGGCTCTATGAGCAGTTCTTC.

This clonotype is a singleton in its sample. The CDR3 bases are TGTGCCAGTATCGGTCTAGGGACAGGGAGTATTATGCACACTGAAGCTTTCTTT. Residues: CASIGLGTGSIMHTEAFF. V gene TRBV19 combines with J gene TRBJ1-1; 9 bases are shared with TRBD1. Germline CDR1 and CDR2: LNHDA and SQIVND (reference sequence). There are 18 residues in the CDR3. Trimming at V came to 7 bases and at J to 3 bases, leaving 18 bases not matched to a gene.

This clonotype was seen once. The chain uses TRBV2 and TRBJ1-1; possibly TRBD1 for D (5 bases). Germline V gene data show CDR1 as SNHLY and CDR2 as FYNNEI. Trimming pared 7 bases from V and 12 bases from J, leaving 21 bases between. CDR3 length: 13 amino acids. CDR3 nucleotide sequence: TGTGCCAGCATCCCCCAGGGCCCCATCGAAACTTTCTTT. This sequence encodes CASIPQGPIETFF.

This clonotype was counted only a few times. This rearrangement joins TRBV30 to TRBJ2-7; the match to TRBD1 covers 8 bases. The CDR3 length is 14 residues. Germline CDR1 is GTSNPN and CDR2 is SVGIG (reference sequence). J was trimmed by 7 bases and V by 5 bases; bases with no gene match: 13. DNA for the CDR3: TGTGCCTGGGTACGGGGGACAGGTCTTAGTGAGCAGTACTTC. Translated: CAWVRGTGLSEQYF.

CDR3 residues: CASSPGHGASPLHF. The CDR3 nucleotides read TGTGCCAGTAGTCCGGGGCATGGGGCTTCACCCCTCCACTTT. V usage is TRBV19 and J usage is TRBJ1-6, with D possibly being TRBD1 (5 bases). From germline, CDR1 is LNHDA and CDR2 SQIVND (reference sequence). V lost 5 bases, J lost 9 bases, and 14 bases lay in between. The CDR3 runs 14 residues.

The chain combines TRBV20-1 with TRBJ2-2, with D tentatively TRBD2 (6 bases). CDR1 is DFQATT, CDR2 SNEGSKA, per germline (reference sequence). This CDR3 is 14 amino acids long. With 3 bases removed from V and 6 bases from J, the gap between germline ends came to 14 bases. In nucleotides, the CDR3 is TGCAGTGCTAGTTTATCATCGGGGGCCGGGGAGCTGTTTTTT. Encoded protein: CSASLSSGAGELFF.

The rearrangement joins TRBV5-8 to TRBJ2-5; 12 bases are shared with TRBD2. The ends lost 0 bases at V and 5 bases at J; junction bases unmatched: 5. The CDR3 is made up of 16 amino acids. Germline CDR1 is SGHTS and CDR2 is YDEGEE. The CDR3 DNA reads TGTGCCAGCAGCTTGGGACTAGCGGGAGAGGCGGAGACCCAGTACTTC. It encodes CASSLGLAGEAETQYF.

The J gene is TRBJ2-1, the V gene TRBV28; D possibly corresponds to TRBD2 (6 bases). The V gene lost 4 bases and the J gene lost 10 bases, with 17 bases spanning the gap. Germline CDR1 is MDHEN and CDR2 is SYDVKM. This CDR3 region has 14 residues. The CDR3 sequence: CASSSQLWGEEQFF. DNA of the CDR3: TGTGCCAGCAGTTCCCAACTGTGGGGGGAGGAGCAGTTCTTC.

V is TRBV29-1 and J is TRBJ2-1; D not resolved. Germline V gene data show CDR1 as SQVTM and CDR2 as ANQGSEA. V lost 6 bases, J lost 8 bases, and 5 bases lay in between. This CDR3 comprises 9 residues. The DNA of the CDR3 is TGCAGCGTGAATCATGAGCAGTTCTTC. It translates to CSVNHEQFF.

DNA for the CDR3: TGTGCCAGCAGCCTCCGCTCGATGGAGCAGTACTTC. Its translation is CASSLRSMEQYF. The chain joins TRBV13 to TRBJ2-7; D unresolved. The CDR3 runs 12 residues. Deletions cut 5 bases from V and 7 bases from J, with 12 bases between. Germline V CDR1 and CDR2: PRHDT, FYEKMQ (reference sequence).

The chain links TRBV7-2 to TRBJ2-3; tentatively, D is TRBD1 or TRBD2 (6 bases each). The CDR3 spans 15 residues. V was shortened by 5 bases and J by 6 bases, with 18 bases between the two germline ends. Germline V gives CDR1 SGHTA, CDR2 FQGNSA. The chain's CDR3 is CASSPSGAKGDTQYF. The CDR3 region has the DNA TGTGCCAGCAGCCCATCGGGGGCGAAAGGGGATACGCAGTATTTT.

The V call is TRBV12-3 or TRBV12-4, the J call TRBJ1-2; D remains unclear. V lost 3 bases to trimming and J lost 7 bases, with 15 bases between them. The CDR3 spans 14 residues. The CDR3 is CASSFETPLLGYTF. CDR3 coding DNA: TGTGCCAGCAGTTTCGAGACACCCCTACTTGGCTACACCTTC.

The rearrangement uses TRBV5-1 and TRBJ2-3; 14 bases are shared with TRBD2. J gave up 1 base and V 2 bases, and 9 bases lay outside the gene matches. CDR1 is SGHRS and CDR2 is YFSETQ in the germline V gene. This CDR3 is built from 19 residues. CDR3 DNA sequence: TGCGCCAGCAGCTTCTCCAGGACTAGCGGGAGGATCCGCACAGATACGCAGTATTTT. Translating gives CASSFSRTSGRIRTDTQYF. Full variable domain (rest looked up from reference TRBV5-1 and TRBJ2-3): KAGVTQTPRYLIKTRGQQVTLSCSPISGHRSVSWYQQTPGQGLQFLFEYFSETQRNKGNFPGRFSGRQFSNSRSEMNVSTLELGDSALYLCASSFSRTSGRIRTDTQYFGPGTRLTVL.

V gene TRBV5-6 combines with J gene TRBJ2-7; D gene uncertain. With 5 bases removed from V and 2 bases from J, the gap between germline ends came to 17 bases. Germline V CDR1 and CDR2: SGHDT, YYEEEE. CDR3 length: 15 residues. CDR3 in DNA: TGTGCCAGCAGTCCCCCGGGCTCCAGACCCTACGAGCAGTACTTC. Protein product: CASSPPGSRPYEQYF.

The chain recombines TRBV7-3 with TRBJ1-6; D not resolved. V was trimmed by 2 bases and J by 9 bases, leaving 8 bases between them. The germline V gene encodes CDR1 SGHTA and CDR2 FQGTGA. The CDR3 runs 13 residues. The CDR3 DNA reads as TGTGCCAGCAGCTTAGGGCAGGCTTCACCCCTCCACTTT. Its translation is CASSLGQASPLHF. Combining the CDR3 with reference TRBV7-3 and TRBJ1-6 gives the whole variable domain GAGVSQTPSNKVTEKGKYVELRCDPISGHTALYWYRQSLGQGPEFLIYFQGTGAADDSGLPNDRFFAVRPEGSVSTLKIQRTERGDSAVYLCASSLGQASPLHFGNGTRLTVT.